Following are 18 T cell receptor beta chains from one sample sequenced in a study of T cell responses to AZD1222 COVID-19 vaccine. TCRdb's copy holds only in-frame clones and misses some; the assay was immunoSEQ multiplex PCR. Counted here are fewer than 75,000 clones, over 80% occurring once; the ten biggest clones make up 6.3%. The sequences come from peripheral blood, collected 28 days after the second dose of the MenACWY control vaccine. These receptors came from an adult who received the MenACWY meningococcal vaccine as a control.

This clone was seen more than once but under ten times. The chain combines TRBV7-9 with TRBJ2-1; unclear D gene. The CDR3 length is 12 residues. Germline assignment: CDR1 SEHNR and CDR2 FQNEAQ (reference sequence). Trimming took off 4 bases at V and 9 bases at J, with 10 bases between the two ends. CDR3 sequence reads: CASSSDWGEQFF. CDR3 nucleotide sequence: TGTGCCAGCAGCTCCGATTGGGGTGAGCAGTTCTTC.

The chain joins TRBV5-1 to TRBJ2-1; the match to TRBD2 covers 13 bases. The CDR3 totals 16 residues. V was pared by 3 bases and J by 8 bases, with 8 bases of the junction left unmatched. Germline CDR1 reads SGHRS; CDR2 reads YFSETQ. The chain's CDR3 is CASSYGLAGAIDEQFF. Here the CDR3 DNA reads TGCGCCAGCAGCTATGGACTAGCGGGAGCGATAGATGAGCAGTTCTTC.

This clone was picked up one time. The V call is TRBV18, the J call TRBJ2-7; TRBD2 agrees at 11 bases. Trimming cost V 5 bases and J 0 bases; bases outside gene matches: 12. The germline V gene encodes CDR1 KGHSH and CDR2 LQKENI. This CDR3 has 18 residues. The CDR3 region is CASSGTSGGVGSSYEQYF. Written as DNA, the CDR3 is TGTGCCAGCTCAGGGACTAGCGGAGGTGTTGGGAGCTCCTACGAGCAGTACTTC.

CDR3 in DNA: TGCGCCAGCAGGACCCGCCATAATACCGATATAACGATCGGGGGTAAGCTCCACGAGCAGTACTTC. Amino acid sequence: CASRTRHNTDITIGGKLHEQYF. This chain uses TRBV10-1 with TRBJ2-7, with D possibly matching TRBD2 (6 bases). Trimming cost V 6 bases and J 5 bases, with 41 bases left between them. The germline V gene has CDR1 WNHNN and CDR2 SYGVQD (reference sequence). This CDR3 is built from 22 residues.

The V and J genes are TRBV19 and TRBJ1-5, with a possible D match to TRBD1 (5 bases). This CDR3 comprises 16 residues. CDR1 and CDR2 from the germline V gene are LNHDA and SQIVND (reference sequence). V was cut by 5 bases and J by 7 bases, with 21 bases left in between. CDR3 protein: CASSPELGGFGQPQHF. Written as DNA, the CDR3 is TGTGCCAGTAGTCCCGAGTTGGGGGGATTTGGACAGCCCCAGCATTTT.

The chain carries TRBV6-5 and TRBJ1-5, with D possibly matching TRBD1 (6 bases). The germline V gene encodes CDR1 MNHEY and CDR2 SVGAGI. This CDR3 region has 15 residues. The V end lost 4 bases, the J end lost 7 bases, and 17 bases lay between the germline ends. The CDR3 coding sequence is TGTGCCAGCAGTTCGTTACAGGGCAGAGGGCAGCCCCAGCATTTT. Amino acid sequence: CASSSLQGRGQPQHF.

The V gene is TRBV5-5, the J gene TRBJ2-7; perhaps TRBD1 as D (6 bases). The CDR3 extends over 15 amino acids. Germline values: CDR1 SGHKS, CDR2 YYEKEE (reference sequence). With 3 bases removed from V and 2 bases from J, the gap between germline ends came to 15 bases. The CDR3 bases are TGTGCCAGCAGCTGGGCTACAGGGTCAACCTACGAGCAGTACTTC. This sequence encodes CASSWATGSTYEQYF.

The chain uses TRBV2 and TRBJ1-4; D is unresolved. The V gene's germline CDR1 is SNHLY and CDR2 FYNNEI. CDR3 length: 13 amino acids. With 5 bases removed from V and 7 bases from J, the gap between germline ends came to 11 bases. The CDR3 nucleotides are TGTGCCAGCAGTTTTGGATTCGGTGAAAAACTGTTTTTT. It is translated as CASSFGFGEKLFF.

This clone showed up just a few times. The rearrangement links TRBV19 to TRBJ2-3; 7 bases are shared with TRBD1. Unmatched junction bases numbered 4, after V lost 1 base and J lost 3 bases. In germline, CDR1 is LNHDA, CDR2 SQIVND (reference sequence). This CDR3 has 15 residues. Written as DNA, the CDR3 is TGTGCCAGTAGTATAGCAGGGGGTGGGACAGATACGCAGTATTTT. Its protein is CASSIAGGGTDTQYF.

This clone ranks as medium-sized (0.01 to 0.1%). The chain combines TRBV5-1 with TRBJ2-7, with 10 nucleotides matching TRBD1. The junction had 10 bases not matched to a gene; V was cut back by 0 bases and J by 7 bases. Germline-derived CDR1 and CDR2 are SGHRS and YFSETQ. CDR3 length equals 16 residues. The DNA of the CDR3 is TGCGCCAGCAGCTTGGTCGAAGGGGACAGGGGATATGAGCAGTACTTC. Translating gives CASSLVEGDRGYEQYF.

This rearrangement joins TRBV5-5 to TRBJ2-1; 8 bases are a match to TRBD1. The CDR3 totals 14 residues. Germline V gene data show CDR1 as SGHKS and CDR2 as YYEKEE (reference sequence). The J segment lost 6 bases and the V segment lost 3 bases, leaving 5 bases of the junction unmatched. CDR3 in amino acids: CASSSRGQGNEQFF. CDR3 DNA sequence: TGTGCCAGCAGCTCTCGTGGACAGGGCAATGAGCAGTTCTTC.

The chain employs TRBV10-3 and TRBJ1-4; 7 nucleotides agree with TRBD1. The CDR3 consists of 17 residues. V lost 3 bases to trimming and J lost 4 bases; unmatched junction nucleotides: 11. Germline values: CDR1 ENHRY, CDR2 SYGVKD. CDR3 amino acids: CAISDPGTQGGNEKLFF. The CDR3 DNA sequence: TGTGCCATCAGTGACCCCGGGACCCAGGGGGGTAATGAAAAACTGTTTTTT.

The chain uses TRBV6-2 or TRBV6-3 and TRBJ2-3; TRBD2 agrees at 9 bases. Looked up from germline, CDR1 is MNHEY and CDR2 is SVGEGT. This CDR3 has 15 residues. The J segment lost 0 bases and the V segment lost 5 bases, leaving 3 bases of the junction unmatched. CDR3: CASSRSGSSTDTQYF. For the CDR3, the DNA is TGTGCCAGCAGTCGTAGCGGGAGTAGCACAGATACGCAGTATTTT.

There are a few counts of this clone. The chain joins TRBV2 to TRBJ2-3, with 11 bases lining up with TRBD2. Germline lookup yields CDR1 SNHLY and CDR2 FYNNEI. V dropped 7 bases and J dropped 2; count of bases not matched to a gene: 5. This CDR3 spans 15 amino acids. The CDR3 protein is CASIPGLADTDTQYF. In DNA form, the CDR3 reads TGTGCCAGCATCCCGGGACTAGCGGACACAGATACGCAGTATTTT.

The genes are TRBV19 and TRBJ2-6; TRBD2 might be the D (5 bases). Germline CDR1 and CDR2: LNHDA and SQIVND (reference sequence). The CDR3 is 16 residues long. CDR3 sequence reads: CATRGLFLPGANVLTF. CDR3 coding DNA: TGTGCTACACGGGGTTTATTCCTCCCTGGGGCCAACGTCCTGACTTTC.

The rearrangement joins TRBV5-6 to TRBJ1-2; D remains ambiguous. The CDR3 extends over 14 amino acids. Germline V gene sequence: CDR1 SGHDT, CDR2 YYEEEE. V was trimmed by 0 bases and J by 2 bases, leaving 8 bases between them. CDR3 loop: CASSLALMNYGYTF. CDR3 nucleotides: TGTGCCAGCAGCTTGGCCCTTATGAACTATGGCTACACCTTC.

The V gene is TRBV25-1, the J gene TRBJ2-7; D could derive from TRBD1 or TRBD2 (5 bases each). This CDR3 spans 12 amino acids. With 2 bases removed from V and 5 bases from J, the gap between germline ends came to 7 bases. Germline V lookup: CDR1 MGHDK, CDR2 SYGVNS. The CDR3 loop reads CASSEGGNEQYF. The CDR3 region has the DNA TGTGCCAGCAGTGAAGGGGGTAACGAGCAGTACTTC.

The genes are TRBV5-1 and TRBJ2-3, with 9 bases fitting TRBD2. In germline, CDR1 is SGHRS, CDR2 YFSETQ. The CDR3 spans 16 residues. V shed 0 bases, J shed 4 bases, and the junction held 6 bases outside the gene matches. The CDR3 spells CASSLEVAGAADTQYF. Written as DNA, the CDR3 is TGCGCCAGCAGCTTGGAGGTAGCGGGAGCCGCAGATACGCAGTATTTT.